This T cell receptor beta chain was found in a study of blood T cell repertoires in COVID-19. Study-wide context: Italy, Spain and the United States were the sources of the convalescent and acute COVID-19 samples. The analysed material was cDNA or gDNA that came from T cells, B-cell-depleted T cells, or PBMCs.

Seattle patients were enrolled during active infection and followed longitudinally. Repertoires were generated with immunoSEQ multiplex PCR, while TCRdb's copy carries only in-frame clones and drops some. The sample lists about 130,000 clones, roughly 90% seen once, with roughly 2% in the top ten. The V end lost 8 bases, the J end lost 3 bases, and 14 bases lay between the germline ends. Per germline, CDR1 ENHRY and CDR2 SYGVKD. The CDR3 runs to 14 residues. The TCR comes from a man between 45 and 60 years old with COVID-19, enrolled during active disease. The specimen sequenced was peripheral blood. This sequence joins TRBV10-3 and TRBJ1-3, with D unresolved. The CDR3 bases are TGTGCCATCCCCGGGGAGCCGGATGGAAACACCATATATTTT. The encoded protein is CAIPGEPDGNTIYF.